The 14 T cell receptor beta chains presented below share a single source sample, sequenced in a study of blood T cells in healthy people across ages. With a J-beta primer mix and a sample-barcoded 5' primer, a second PCR ran about 6 to 11 cycles. TCRdb reprocessed the 5' RACE reads with MiXCR, giving one entry per CDR3 protein. The data show over 1.5 million distinct CDR3 sequences, roughly 52% seen once. The sequencing sample was made of blood. The receptor source for this set is a woman in her 40s in good health.

The chain carries TRBV11-2 and TRBJ2-7, with D unresolved. Germline V gives CDR1 SGHAT, CDR2 FQNNGV. V was shortened by 1 base and J by 2 bases, with 9 bases between the two germline ends. The length of the CDR3 is 14 residues. CDR3 amino acids: CASSLVAGPYEQYF. CDR3 bases: TGTGCCAGCAGCTTAGTTGCCGGGCCCTACGAGCAGTACTTC.

Note on this clonotype: At one end the junction does not follow the germline gene, possibly because of a read error. The chain uses TRBV15 and TRBJ2-1; 9 bases agree with TRBD2. CDR3 length: 15 residues. CDR1 and CDR2 from the germline V gene are LNHNV and YYDKDF (reference sequence). The DNA for the CDR3 is TGTGCCACCAGCAGAGGCGGGGGGGCTTACAGTGAGCAGTTCTTC. It specifies CATSRGGGAYSEQFF. The full variable domain, its missing parts supplied by reference TRBV15 and TRBJ2-1, is DAMVIQNPRYQVTQFGKPVTLSCSQTLNHNVMYWYQQKSSQAPKLLFHYYDKDFNNEADTPDNFQSRRPNTSFCFLDIRSPGLGDTAMYLCATSRGGGAYSEQFFGPGTRLTVL.

This clonotype has just a few counts. The chain links TRBV20-1 to TRBJ2-5, with D possibly matching TRBD2 (6 bases). The CDR3 contains 13 residues. Trimming took 3 bases from V and 2 from J, leaving 10 bases between them. Looked up from germline, CDR1 is DFQATT and CDR2 is SNEGSKA (reference sequence). The CDR3 loop is CSASEGGQETQYF. CDR3 bases: TGCAGTGCTAGTGAGGGAGGACAAGAGACCCAGTACTTC.

J is TRBJ1-2 and V is TRBV28; TRBD1 matches at 7 bases. J gave up 5 bases and V 4 bases, and 7 bases lay outside the gene matches. The V gene's germline CDR1 is MDHEN and CDR2 SYDVKM. CDR3 length equals 14 residues. In DNA form, the CDR3 reads TGTGCCAGCAGTTCCAGGGGGGTCTTTTATGGCTACACCTTC. It codes for CASSSRGVFYGYTF.

This rearrangement joins TRBV27 to TRBJ2-3, with D perhaps TRBD1 (5 bases). Germline V gene lookup returns CDR1 MNHEY and CDR2 SMNVEV (reference sequence). This CDR3 is 16 amino acids long. Trimming pared 6 bases from V and 2 bases from J, leaving 18 bases between. In DNA form, the CDR3 reads TGTGCCAGCAGACCTTTGGGGCAGGGTTACACAGATACGCAGTATTTT. Residues: CASRPLGQGYTDTQYF.

In regard to this clonotype: One junction end disagrees with the germline gene, perhaps due to a read error. The genes are TRBV29-1 and TRBJ1-2, with D perhaps matching TRBD1 (5 bases). The V gene's germline CDR1 is SQVTM and CDR2 ANQGSEA. CDR3 size: 14 residues. This CDR3 reads CSAEAPGGNYGYTF. CDR3 bases: TGCAGCGCTGAAGCCCCGGGGGGTAACTATGGCTACACCTTC. Using reference TRBV29-1 and TRBJ1-2 for the parts outside the CDR3, the full variable domain is SAVISQKPSRDICQRGTSLTIQCQVDSQVTMMFWYRQQPGQSLTLIATANQGSEATYESGFVIDKFPISRPNLTFSTLTVSNMSPEDSSIYLCSAEAPGGNYGYTFGSGTRLTVV.

The V gene is TRBV5-5, the J gene TRBJ2-7; D is possibly TRBD1 (6 bases). The CDR3 contains 14 residues. Trimming took off 2 bases at V and 4 bases at J, with 13 bases between the two ends. Per germline, CDR1 SGHKS and CDR2 YYEKEE (reference sequence). CDR3 DNA: TGTGCCAGCAGCTTACAGGGTCCCCTATACGAGCAGTACTTC. Residues: CASSLQGPLYEQYF.

CDR3 coding DNA: TGTGCCAGCAGCTTACCGCCCCTAGCGGGGGACCAAGAGACCCAGTACTTC. Its protein product is CASSLPPLAGDQETQYF. The V call is TRBV7-9, the J call TRBJ2-5; TRBD2 matches 10 bases. Germline V lookup: CDR1 SEHNR, CDR2 FQNEAQ (reference sequence). The CDR3 is 17 amino acids. With 2 bases clipped from V and 0 bases from J, the junction kept 6 bases outside the gene matches.

The chain couples TRBV6-1 to TRBJ2-7; D may correspond to TRBD1 or TRBD2 (5 bases each). Germline-derived CDR1 and CDR2 are MNHNS and SASEGT. The V end was cut by 7 bases, the J end by 7 bases, with 20 bases between. The CDR3 is made up of 14 amino acids. The CDR3 DNA sequence: TGTGCCAGCAACAGAGGGGCTGTGGGTTTGGAGCAGTACTTC. Amino acids: CASNRGAVGLEQYF.

This clonotype was counted between two and nine times. V usage is TRBV28 and J usage is TRBJ1-2; possibly TRBD1 for D (6 bases). The CDR3 runs to 15 residues. V lost 5 bases and J lost 8, with 21 bases in between. Germline loops: CDR1 MDHEN, CDR2 SYDVKM. In DNA form, the CDR3 reads TGTGCCAGCAGTCTGGACGAGTTAACAGGGCAAGGCTACACCTTC. Its translation is CASSLDELTGQGYTF.

The CDR3 sequence is CASSQDRVAGGNTNTGELFF. For the CDR3, the DNA is TGCGCCAGCAGCCAAGATCGGGTAGCGGGGGGCAACACGAACACCGGGGAGCTGTTTTTT. V is TRBV4-3 and J is TRBJ2-2; 10 positions agree with TRBD2. The germline V gene has CDR1 LGHNA and CDR2 YSLEER. There are 20 residues in the CDR3. The J segment lost 0 bases and the V segment lost 0 bases, leaving 10 bases of the junction unmatched.

This clonotype was observed a single time. V and J are TRBV5-1 and TRBJ1-1; possibly TRBD1 for D (5 bases). Germline loops: CDR1 SGHRS, CDR2 YFSETQ. The CDR3 covers 14 residues. V lost 4 bases and J 7 bases, leaving 17 bases between the germline ends. The CDR3 region has the DNA TGCGCCAGCAGCCCCCCCCAGGGCCGGGGTGAAGCTTTCTTT. Translation: CASSPPQGRGEAFF.

This clonotype was recorded a few times. This chain connects TRBV6-2 or TRBV6-3 to TRBJ2-7; no definite D call. The V gene lost 7 bases and the J gene lost 2 bases, with 12 bases spanning the gap. The CDR3 covers 13 residues. Germline CDR1 reads MNHEY; CDR2 reads SVGEGT. CDR3 loop: CASTQRGPYEQYF. DNA of the CDR3: TGTGCCAGCACCCAACGAGGCCCCTACGAGCAGTACTTC.

The chain joins TRBV7-9 to TRBJ2-7, with D perhaps TRBD2 (7 bases). Germline loops: CDR1 SEHNR, CDR2 FQNEAQ (reference sequence). The CDR3 has 15 amino acids. V shed 4 bases and J shed 2 bases, with 15 bases lying between them. CDR3: CASSSPEGGTYEQYF. The CDR3 region has the DNA TGTGCCAGCAGCTCCCCGGAGGGGGGGACCTACGAGCAGTACTTC.